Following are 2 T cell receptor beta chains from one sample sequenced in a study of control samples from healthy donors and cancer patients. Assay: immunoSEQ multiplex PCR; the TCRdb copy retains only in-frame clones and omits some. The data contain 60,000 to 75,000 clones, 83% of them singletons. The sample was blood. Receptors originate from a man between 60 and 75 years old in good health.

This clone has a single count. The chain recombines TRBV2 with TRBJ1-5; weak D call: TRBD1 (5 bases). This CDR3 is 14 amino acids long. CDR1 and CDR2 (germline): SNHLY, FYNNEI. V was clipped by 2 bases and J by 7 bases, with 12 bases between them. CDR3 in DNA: TGTGCCAGCAGTGAACAGGGTTATTTACAGCCCCAGCATTTT. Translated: CASSEQGYLQPQHF. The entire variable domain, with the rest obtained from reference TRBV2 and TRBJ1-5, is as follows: EPEVTQTPSHQVTQMGQEVILRCVPISNHLYFYWYRQILGQKVEFLVSFYNNEISEKSEIFDDQFSVERPDGSNFTLKIRSTKLEDSAMYFCASSEQGYLQPQHFGDGTRLSIL.

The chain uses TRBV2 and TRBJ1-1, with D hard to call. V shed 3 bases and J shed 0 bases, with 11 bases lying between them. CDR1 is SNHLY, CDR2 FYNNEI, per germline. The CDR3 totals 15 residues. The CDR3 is CASSERGRMNTEAFF. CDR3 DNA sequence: TGTGCCAGCAGTGAGCGCGGGCGGATGAACACTGAAGCTTTCTTT.